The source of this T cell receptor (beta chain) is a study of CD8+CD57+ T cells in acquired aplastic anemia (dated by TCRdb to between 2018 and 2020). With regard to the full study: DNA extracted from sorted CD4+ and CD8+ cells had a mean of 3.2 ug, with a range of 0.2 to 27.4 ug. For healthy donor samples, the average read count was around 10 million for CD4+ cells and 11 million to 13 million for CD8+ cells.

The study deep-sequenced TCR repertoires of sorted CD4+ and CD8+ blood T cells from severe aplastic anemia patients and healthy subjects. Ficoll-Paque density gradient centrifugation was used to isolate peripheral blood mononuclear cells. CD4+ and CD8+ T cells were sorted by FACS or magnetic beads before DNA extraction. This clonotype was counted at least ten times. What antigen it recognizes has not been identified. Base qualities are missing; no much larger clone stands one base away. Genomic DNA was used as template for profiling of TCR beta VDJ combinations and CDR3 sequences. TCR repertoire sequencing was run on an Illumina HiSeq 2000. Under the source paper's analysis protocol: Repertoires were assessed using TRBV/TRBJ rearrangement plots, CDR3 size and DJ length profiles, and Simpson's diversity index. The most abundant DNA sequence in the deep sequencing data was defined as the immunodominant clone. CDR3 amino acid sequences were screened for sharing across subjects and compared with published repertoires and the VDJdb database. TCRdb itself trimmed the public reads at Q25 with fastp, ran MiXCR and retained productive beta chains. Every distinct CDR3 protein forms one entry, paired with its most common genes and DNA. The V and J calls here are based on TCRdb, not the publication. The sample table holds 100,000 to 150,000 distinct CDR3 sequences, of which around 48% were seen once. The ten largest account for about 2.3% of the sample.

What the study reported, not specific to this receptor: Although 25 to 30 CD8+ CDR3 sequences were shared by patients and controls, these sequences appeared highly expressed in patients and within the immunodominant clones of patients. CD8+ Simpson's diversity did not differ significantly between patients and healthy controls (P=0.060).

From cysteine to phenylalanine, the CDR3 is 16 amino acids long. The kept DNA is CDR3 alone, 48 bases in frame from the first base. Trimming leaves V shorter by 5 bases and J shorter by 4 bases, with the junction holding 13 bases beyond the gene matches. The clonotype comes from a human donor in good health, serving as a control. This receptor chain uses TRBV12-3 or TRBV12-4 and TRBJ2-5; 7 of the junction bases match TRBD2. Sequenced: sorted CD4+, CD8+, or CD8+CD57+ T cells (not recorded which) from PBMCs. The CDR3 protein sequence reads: CASSPSRSGVGETQYF. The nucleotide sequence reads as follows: TGTGCCAGCAGTCCCTCGAGGAGCGGGGTAGGAGAGACCCAGTACTTC.